The clone carrying this T cell receptor (beta chain) has a handful of counts. Its antigen is as yet unknown. Gene names refer to mouse genes. The read stops 4 residues short of the end of the CDR3; the missing end is completed from the germline J gene. This sample also contains other DNA sequences that code for the same CDR3. RNA extraction was followed by reverse transcription into cDNA, which acted as the sequencing template. Measured with immunoSEQ multiplex PCR; TCRdb has only the in-frame clones, and not every one. The record shows around 290,000 clones for this sample, with no singletons present. The CDR3 runs to 12 residues. From germline, CDR1 is SGHDT and CDR2 FRDEAV. V shed 4 bases and J shed 0 bases, with 4 bases lying between them. Combined cutaneous lymph node cells underwent sorting by CD4, CD8alpha, NKG2D, NKG2ACE and additional markers. The data originate from a study of CD8+ T cells in alopecia areata. Study in general: Grafted skin came from C3H/HeJ donors with spontaneous alopecia (roughly 6-13 months old) and was placed on roughly 7-10-week-old female C3H/HeJ mice. Study-wide points: Clonality exceeded that of normal scalp in lesional scalp, most notably in alopecia totalis/universalis.

The TCR originated in a C3H/HeJ mouse with alopecia areata. This mouse strain has H2-k as its MHC haplotype. Sequences were obtained from CD4+ T cells sorted from a lymph node. V usage is TRBV14 and J usage is TRBJ1-1, with no clear D. Partial CDR3 DNA: TGTGCCAGCAGTCCCTCAAACACA. Its translation: CASSPSNT. The whole CDR3 region reads CASSPSNTEVFF.